Ten or more counts support the clone carrying this T cell receptor beta chain. The sample is drawn from a study of naive and memory T cell subsets. Germline values: CDR1 DFQATT, CDR2 SNEGSKA (reference sequence). J gave up 5 bases and V 3 bases, and 10 bases lay outside the gene matches. The CDR3 is 15 amino acids. An equimolar mix of two oligonucleotides served as the beta constant-region primer for TRBC1 and TRBC2. Nested alpha and beta constant-region primers with the SP2 primer drove four PCR rounds on ligated cDNA. TCRdb redid the calling of the UMI-ligation and nested PCR reads with MiXCR, one entry per CDR3 protein. The sample lists 95,000 to 150,000 distinct CDR3 sequences; around 35% were seen once.

This sequence joins TRBV20-1 and TRBJ2-5, with 9 positions matching TRBD1. This TCR was sampled from a human donor in good health. Source material: central memory CD4+ T cells from blood. In DNA form, the CDR3 reads TGCAGTGCTAGTCCCGGGACAGGGATGGCGGAGACCCAGTACTTC. The encoded protein is CSASPGTGMAETQYF.